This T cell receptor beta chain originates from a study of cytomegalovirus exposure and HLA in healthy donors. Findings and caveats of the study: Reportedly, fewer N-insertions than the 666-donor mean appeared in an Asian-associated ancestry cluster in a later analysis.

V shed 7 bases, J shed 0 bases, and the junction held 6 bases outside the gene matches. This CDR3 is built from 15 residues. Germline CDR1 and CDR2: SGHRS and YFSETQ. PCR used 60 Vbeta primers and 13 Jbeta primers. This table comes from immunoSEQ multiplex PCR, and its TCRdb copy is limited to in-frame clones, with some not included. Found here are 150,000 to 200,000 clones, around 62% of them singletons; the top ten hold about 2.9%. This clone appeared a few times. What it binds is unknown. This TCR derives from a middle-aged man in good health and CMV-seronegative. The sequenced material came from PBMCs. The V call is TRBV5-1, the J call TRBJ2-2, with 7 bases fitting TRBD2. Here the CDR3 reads CASYWGGANTGELFF. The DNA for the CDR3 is TGCGCCAGCTACTGGGGGGGAGCGAACACCGGGGAGCTGTTTTTT.